This T cell receptor (beta chain) was retrieved from a study of cytomegalovirus exposure and HLA in healthy donors. General observations from the study: For most TCR beta V segments, an earlier analysis put the productive rate at about 87% or about 30% of the time. An ancestry cluster, one associated with Asian ancestry, reportedly showed fewer N-insertions than the approximately 670-donor mean in a later analysis. Several top significant clusters appeared, in a later analysis, to be linked to common viral pathogens. The likely origin of a cluster of highly shared sequence variants was a sequencing artifact.

V lost 4 bases, J lost 3 bases, and 0 bases stayed unmatched. Germline V gene data show CDR1 as SGHRS and CDR2 as YFSETQ. CDR3 length: 14 residues. Notes on this clone: What it recognizes is unknown.

Researchers ran the PCR with 60 Vbeta and 13 Jbeta primers. The data were produced by immunoSEQ multiplex PCR, yet TCRdb's version contains in-frame clones alone and is incomplete. Among 100,000 to 150,000 clones listed, about 81% were seen once. The sample was PBMCs. J is TRBJ2-2 and V is TRBV5-1; TRBD2 matches at 10 bases. This TCR was sampled from a woman between 25 and 40 years old in good health and CMV-seronegative. In DNA form, the CDR3 reads TGCGCCAGCAGCCTAGCGGGAGACACCGGGGAGCTGTTTTTT. Translating it yields CASSLAGDTGELFF.